This entry lists 9 T cell receptor beta chains sequenced from one sample in a study of vaccination and CD4 T cells after COVID-19. Sequence data for DNA of cultured CD4+ T cells were generated by the Oncomine TCR Beta short-read assay. TCRdb re-analysed the PCR reads in MiXCR, keeping a single row per CDR3 protein. The table shows under 25,000 distinct CDR3 sequences, with under 30% occurring only once. Treatment given: roughly 10-day PBMC culture with coronavirus spike peptide pools or control peptides (ViraFEST assay). These TCRs are of unknown antigen specificity. Sample: cultured CD4+ T cells from blood. Every receptor here comes from a human donor with COVID-19.

This clonotype was observed a few times. The chain links TRBV6-2 or TRBV6-3 to TRBJ2-2; 10 positions agree with TRBD1. The V gene end was trimmed by 6 bases and the J gene end by 4 bases; junction bases not matched to a gene: 8. Per the germline V gene, CDR1 is MNHEY and CDR2 is SVGEGT. CDR3 size: 16 residues. The CDR3 loop is CASSRDRGPITGELFF. Here the CDR3 DNA reads TGTGCCAGCAGCAGGGACAGGGGACCGATCACCGGGGAGCTGTTTTTT.

The chain recombines TRBV2 with TRBJ1-5; perhaps TRBD1 as D (5 bases). The CDR3 is 17 amino acids. Trimming removed 3 bases at V and 4 bases at J, with 19 bases between. Germline CDR1 reads SNHLY; CDR2 reads FYNNEI. The CDR3 DNA sequence: TGTGCCAGCAGTGAGGCTCGTGGGACCATGGGGAATCAGCCCCAGCATTTT. Translating gives CASSEARGTMGNQPQHF.

This clonotype was seen a few times. This sequence joins TRBV5-1 and TRBJ2-7; D is perhaps TRBD2 (5 bases). V dropped 1 base and J dropped 5 bases, with 7 bases sitting between them. Germline V gives CDR1 SGHRS, CDR2 YFSETQ. The CDR3 has 12 amino acids. In nucleotides, the CDR3 is TGCGCCAGCAGCTTGCCCGGGGACGAGCAGTACTTC. It specifies CASSLPGDEQYF.

The V and J genes are TRBV5-1 and TRBJ1-2; 7 nucleotides match TRBD1. The CDR3 is made up of 15 amino acids. V dropped 0 bases and J dropped 8; count of bases not matched to a gene: 10. The V gene's germline CDR1 is SGHRS and CDR2 YFSETQ. The CDR3 reads CASSLDPEGAGGYTF. The CDR3 bases are TGCGCCAGCAGCTTGGACCCAGAGGGGGCGGGAGGCTACACCTTC. Full variable domain (outside the CDR3, taken from reference TRBV5-1 and TRBJ1-2): KAGVTQTPRYLIKTRGQQVTLSCSPISGHRSVSWYQQTPGQGLQFLFEYFSETQRNKGNFPGRFSGRQFSNSRSEMNVSTLELGDSALYLCASSLDPEGAGGYTFGSGTRLTVV.

The chain is built from TRBV4-3 and TRBJ1-2, with D perhaps matching TRBD1 (6 bases). V lost 4 bases, J lost 3 bases, and 9 bases lay in between. From germline, CDR1 is LGHNA and CDR2 YSLEER. CDR3 size: 13 residues. The CDR3 nucleotides are TGCGCCAGCAGCCCGGACAGCCACTATGGCTACACCTTC. Translation gives CASSPDSHYGYTF.

This rearrangement joins TRBV5-8 to TRBJ2-2; tentative D call: TRBD1 (6 bases). CDR1 and CDR2 (germline): SGHTS, YDEGEE. This CDR3 is built from 17 residues. The ends were cut back, 4 bases at V and 0 bases at J, with 16 bases in the middle. This chain's CDR3 is CASSRLRGTSNTGELFF. The CDR3 nucleotides are TGTGCCAGCAGCCGCTTGAGGGGGACCTCGAACACCGGGGAGCTGTTTTTT.

The sample holds one count of this clonotype. The chain joins TRBV10-3 to TRBJ2-7; TRBD1 aligns across 7 bases. CDR1 ENHRY and CDR2 SYGVKD come from the germline V gene. This CDR3 is 16 amino acids long. V was clipped by 3 bases and J by 0 bases; unmatched bases: 8. The CDR3 region has the DNA TGTGCCATCAGTGAACACCGAGGACAGGTCTCCTACGAGCAGTACTTC. It is translated as CAISEHRGQVSYEQYF.

This rearrangement joins TRBV6-1 to TRBJ2-5; D is uncertain. The V end lost 2 bases, the J end lost 6 bases, and 4 bases lay between the germline ends. The germline V gene has CDR1 MNHNS and CDR2 SASEGT. This CDR3 has 11 residues. CDR3 nucleotide sequence: TGTGCCAGCAGTGAATGGAAGACCCAGTACTTC. Translating gives CASSEWKTQYF.

Only a few counts were recorded for this clonotype. This chain connects TRBV20-1 to TRBJ2-7; D may be TRBD1 (5 bases). This CDR3 comprises 12 residues. Germline V gives CDR1 DFQATT, CDR2 SNEGSKA (reference sequence). The germline V and J ends were trimmed by 5 bases and 1 base, with 9 bases remaining between them. The CDR3 spells CSALRQSYEQYF. Written as DNA, the CDR3 is TGCAGTGCTTTACGACAGTCCTACGAGCAGTACTTC.